The 30 T cell receptor beta chains given below trace back to one sample, sequenced in a study of blood T cell repertoires in COVID-19. Here immunoSEQ multiplex PCR was the method, and the copy in TCRdb shows in-frame clones only, minus some. The sample includes more than 300,000 clones, approximately 90% of them seen just once. Sequenced: PBMCs or T cells enriched from blood (not recorded which). The receptors stem from a woman in her twenties or thirties who had recovered from COVID-19.

Here the CDR3 DNA reads TGTGCCAGCAGCGCCGCCGGGACAGGGAACACCGGGGAGCTGTTTTTT. This gives the protein CASSAAGTGNTGELFF. The V and J genes are TRBV7-6 and TRBJ2-2; 8 positions match TRBD1. The CDR3 totals 16 residues. V shed 5 bases, J shed 1 base, and the junction held 6 bases outside the gene matches. In germline, CDR1 is SGHVS, CDR2 FNYEAQ.

The chain combines TRBV5-4 with TRBJ1-2, with a weak D call TRBD1 (6 bases). V lost 4 bases and J 4 bases, leaving 14 bases between the germline ends. The length of the CDR3 is 14 residues. The germline V gene encodes CDR1 SGHNT and CDR2 YYREEE (reference sequence). The CDR3 DNA reads TGTGCCAGCAGCCTCGACAGGTCTGGCTATGGCTACACCTTC. This sequence encodes CASSLDRSGYGYTF.

The chain carries TRBV30 and TRBJ1-1; D is undetermined. V was clipped by 4 bases and J by 5 bases, with 20 bases between them. The CDR3 loop spans 15 amino acids. The germline gives CDR1 GTSNPN, CDR2 SVGIG (reference sequence). The CDR3: CAWTLDHRRDTEAFF. CDR3 in DNA: TGTGCCTGGACCCTCGACCATCGGCGGGATACTGAAGCTTTCTTT.

The genes are TRBV7-3 and TRBJ1-1, with 7 bases matching TRBD1. Losses at the gene ends were 2 bases for V and 5 bases for J; bases not matched to a gene: 5. Germline V gene lookup returns CDR1 SGHTA and CDR2 FQGTGA. This CDR3 spans 14 amino acids. The CDR3 nucleotides read TGTGCCAGCAGCTTAGTCCAGGGGGGAACTGAAGCTTTCTTT. The encoded protein is CASSLVQGGTEAFF.

The chain combines TRBV9 with TRBJ1-5; D is undetermined. V was clipped by 3 bases and J by 6 bases, with 13 bases between them. Germline-derived CDR1 and CDR2 are SGDLS and YYNGEE. The CDR3 has 14 residues. In nucleotides, the CDR3 is TGTGCCAGCAGCGCGAGAAAGAAATTTCAGCCCCAGCATTTT. Translation gives CASSARKKFQPQHF. Filled out from reference TRBV9 and TRBJ1-5, the complete variable domain reads DSGVTQTPKHLITATGQRVTLRCSPRSGDLSVYWYQQSLDQGLQFLIQYYNGEERAKGNILERFSAQQFPDLHSELNLSSLELGDSALYFCASSARKKFQPQHFGDGTRLSIL.

This chain links TRBV27 with TRBJ2-5, with TRBD2 as a possible D gene (5 bases). The germline V gene encodes CDR1 MNHEY and CDR2 SMNVEV (reference sequence). This CDR3 has 12 amino acids. V was pared by 7 bases and J by 8 bases, with 14 bases between. The CDR3 loop is CASKLPSGTQYF. The CDR3 DNA sequence: TGTGCCAGCAAACTCCCTTCGGGAACCCAGTACTTC.

The chain employs TRBV5-4 and TRBJ1-1; D ambiguous. V lost 5 bases to trimming and J lost 4 bases, with 18 bases between them. The CDR3 is 15 amino acids. The germline V gene encodes CDR1 SGHNT and CDR2 YYREEE (reference sequence). DNA for the CDR3: TGTGCCAGCAGTTCAGGTGGGGTCCGGGGCACTGAAGCTTTCTTT. This gives the protein CASSSGGVRGTEAFF. Combining the CDR3 with reference TRBV5-4 and TRBJ1-1 gives the whole variable domain ETGVTQSPTHLIKTRGQQVTLRCSSQSGHNTVSWYQQALGQGPQFIFQYYREEENGRGNFPPRFSGLQFPNYSSELNVNALELDDSALYLCASSSGGVRGTEAFFGQGTRLTVV.

The chain is built from TRBV10-3 and TRBJ2-3; TRBD2 matches at 9 bases. Trimming took 3 bases from V and 2 from J; bases not matched to a gene: 3. The CDR3 contains 15 residues. The germline CDR1 and CDR2 sequences are ENHRY and SYGVKD. DNA of the CDR3: TGTGCCATCAGTGAAAAGCGGGGGGCCACAGATACGCAGTATTTT. This encodes CAISEKRGATDTQYF.

J is TRBJ2-1 and V is TRBV6-5, with 7 bases identical to TRBD1. After removal of 8 bases from V and 2 bases from J, the junction contained 6 bases not matched to a gene. The germline gives CDR1 MNHEY, CDR2 SVGAGI. The CDR3 has 14 amino acids. In DNA form, the CDR3 reads TGTGCCAGCGCGAGGACAGGACCCTACAATGAGCAGTTCTTC. Translating it yields CASARTGPYNEQFF.

The count of this clone is one. V and J are TRBV7-9 and TRBJ2-1, with TRBD2 identical over 10 bases. The germline V gene encodes CDR1 SEHNR and CDR2 FQNEAQ (reference sequence). This CDR3 has 16 residues. V was pared by 4 bases and J by 7 bases, with 10 bases of the junction left unmatched. The DNA for the CDR3 is TGTGCCAGCAGCTCCCGAGCGGGGGGGCGGAAAAATGAGCAGTTCTTC. Its translation: CASSSRAGGRKNEQFF.

As regards this clone: The same CDR3 also results from other DNA sequences found in this sample. This chain links TRBV4-3 with TRBJ1-4, with 9 bases aligning to TRBD1. The CDR3 is made up of 15 amino acids. The V and J ends lost 1 base and 8 bases, in that order; junction bases with no gene match: 5. Germline V gene lookup returns CDR1 LGHNA and CDR2 YSLEER. CDR3 region: CASSQGTGDGEKLFF. As DNA, the CDR3 is TGCGCCAGCAGCCAAGGGACAGGGGATGGGGAAAAACTGTTTTTT.

V usage is TRBV11-1 and J usage is TRBJ2-2, with 8 bases matching TRBD2. Germline lookup yields CDR1 SGHAT and CDR2 FQDESV (reference sequence). V shed 3 bases, J shed 6 bases, and the junction held 3 bases outside the gene matches. The CDR3 is 14 amino acids. The CDR3 reads CASSLPGGPGELFF. The CDR3 bases are TGTGCCAGCAGCTTGCCGGGGGGGCCCGGGGAGCTGTTTTTT.

The chain joins TRBV4-1 to TRBJ1-2, with 9 bases lining up with TRBD1. Per germline, CDR1 MGHRA and CDR2 YSYEKL. J gave up 7 bases and V 1 base, and 7 bases lay outside the gene matches. The CDR3 length is 15 residues. The CDR3 nucleotides read TGCGCCAGCAGCCAAGTAAGGGGACAGGGCTTTGGCTACACCTTC. Translated, it gives CASSQVRGQGFGYTF.

J is TRBJ2-3 and V is TRBV5-1, with D hard to call. The CDR3 runs to 13 residues. V lost 2 bases and J lost 7, with 11 bases in between. Germline assignment: CDR1 SGHRS and CDR2 YFSETQ. CDR3 protein: CASSFEIINTQYF. CDR3 sequence (DNA): TGCGCCAGCAGCTTCGAGATCATAAATACGCAGTATTTT.

This chain joins TRBV5-1 and TRBJ1-6, with D hard to call. The CDR3 extends over 15 amino acids. V lost 0 bases, J lost 9 bases, and 13 bases lay in between. Germline lookup yields CDR1 SGHRS and CDR2 YFSETQ. The CDR3 nucleotides read TGCGCCAGCAGCTTGGACGCGGGATCGGCTTCACCCCTCCACTTT. Protein product: CASSLDAGSASPLHF.

This chain joins TRBV2 and TRBJ1-3; D may be TRBD1 (5 bases). V was cut by 4 bases and J by 5 bases, with 12 bases left in between. The CDR3 has 14 residues. CDR1 is SNHLY, CDR2 FYNNEI, per germline. As DNA, the CDR3 is TGTGCCAGCAGTGGGTCCAGGGATAGAAACACCATATATTTT. It encodes CASSGSRDRNTIYF. The whole variable domain, remainder taken from reference TRBV2 and TRBJ1-3, is EPEVTQTPSHQVTQMGQEVILRCVPISNHLYFYWYRQILGQKVEFLVSFYNNEISEKSEIFDDQFSVERPDGSNFTLKIRSTKLEDSAMYFCASSGSRDRNTIYFGEGSWLTVV.

The genes are TRBV5-1 and TRBJ2-2; 10 bases agree with TRBD2. The CDR3 spans 14 residues. Trimming removed 5 bases from V and 4 bases from J; junction bases left unmatched: 2. Germline V gives CDR1 SGHRS, CDR2 YFSETQ. The CDR3 DNA reads TGCGCCAGCAGTGGGACTAGCGCCACCGGGGAGCTGTTTTTT. Translating gives CASSGTSATGELFF.

The count of this clone is one. The CDR3, as DNA: TGTGCCAGTAGTATAGTGGGTGCAGGGGCGATGGGCTACACCTTC. Translation: CASSIVGAGAMGYTF. The chain recombines TRBV19 with TRBJ1-2; TRBD1 might be the D (6 bases). The CDR3 runs 15 residues. V lost 1 base, J lost 8 bases, and 17 bases lay in between. Germline V gene sequence: CDR1 LNHDA, CDR2 SQIVND (reference sequence). Variable domain in full (rest from reference TRBV19 and TRBJ1-2): DGGITQSPKYLFRKEGQNVTLSCEQNLNHDAMYWYRQDPGQGLRLIYYSQIVNDFQKGDIAEGYSVSREKKESFPLTVTSAQKNPTAFYLCASSIVGAGAMGYTFGSGTRLTVV.

The V gene is TRBV4-2, the J gene TRBJ1-6; 9 bases align to TRBD1. The germline V gene encodes CDR1 LGHNA and CDR2 YNFKEQ. V trimming: 4 bases; J trimming: 14 bases; junction bases outside the gene matches: 12. CDR3 length equals 15 residues. The DNA of the CDR3 is TGTGCCAGCAGCCTACCGGGACAGGGTTTATCAGCCCTCCACTTT. Protein: CASSLPGQGLSALHF.

The rearrangement links TRBV12-3 or TRBV12-4 to TRBJ1-2; 9 positions agree with TRBD1. J gave up 11 bases and V 6 bases, and 7 bases lay outside the gene matches. The CDR3 runs 12 residues. For the CDR3, the DNA is TGTGCCAGCAGCGCCTTGGGACAGGGTTACACCTTC. This codes for CASSALGQGYTF.

Here the CDR3 reads CASSLESGFAEAFF. CDR3 bases: TGTGCCAGCAGCTTAGAGAGCGGATTTGCTGAAGCTTTCTTT. V is TRBV7-9 and J is TRBJ1-1; D is unresolved. Deletions cut 1 base from V and 6 bases from J, with 12 bases between. The CDR3 is made up of 14 amino acids. CDR1 is SEHNR and CDR2 is FQNEAQ in the germline V gene (reference sequence).

CDR3 loop: CAIWAGERGNTEAFF. Written as DNA, the CDR3 is TGTGCCATCTGGGCCGGAGAGCGGGGGAACACTGAAGCTTTCTTT. V is TRBV10-3 and J is TRBJ1-1; D remains ambiguous. The CDR3 covers 15 residues. Germline V gene sequence: CDR1 ENHRY, CDR2 SYGVKD. The V end was cut by 8 bases, the J end by 1 base, with 17 bases between.

This chain joins TRBV5-1 and TRBJ1-4; D ambiguous. Trimming shortened V by 1 base and J by 8 bases, and 12 bases separated the two germline ends. In germline, CDR1 is SGHRS, CDR2 YFSETQ. CDR3 length: 14 residues. CDR3 loop: CASSLRGLGEKLFF. The CDR3 nucleotides are TGCGCCAGCAGCTTGCGGGGTCTCGGGGAAAAACTGTTTTTT.

The V call is TRBV15, the J call TRBJ1-2; D unclear. The CDR3 is made up of 14 amino acids. Deletions cut 0 bases from V and 6 bases from J, with 11 bases between. Germline CDR1 reads LNHNV; CDR2 reads YYDKDF (reference sequence). The CDR3 spells CATSREVAADGYTF. In DNA form, the CDR3 reads TGTGCCACCAGCAGAGAGGTGGCGGCTGATGGCTACACCTTC.

The chain has TRBV19 and TRBJ1-1, with D possibly being TRBD1 (5 bases). CDR3 length equals 15 residues. Trimming pared 3 bases from V and 0 bases from J, leaving 11 bases between. Germline V lookup: CDR1 LNHDA, CDR2 SQIVND (reference sequence). The CDR3 DNA follows: TGTGCCAGTAGTATGGGGGGACGCTTGAACACTGAAGCTTTCTTT. It codes for CASSMGGRLNTEAFF.

The rearrangement joins TRBV6-5 to TRBJ1-2; tentatively, D is TRBD1 (6 bases). Germline V gene data show CDR1 as MNHEY and CDR2 as SVGAGI. V was cut by 5 bases and J by 7 bases, with 17 bases left in between. The CDR3 contains 14 residues. CDR3 loop: CASSIAGDRGGYTF. CDR3 nucleotides: TGTGCCAGCAGTATCGCAGGGGATAGAGGTGGCTACACCTTC.

This rearrangement joins TRBV7-9 to TRBJ1-1, with D maybe TRBD1 (5 bases). The V end lost 3 bases, the J end lost 2 bases, and 7 bases lay between the germline ends. From germline, CDR1 is SEHNR and CDR2 FQNEAQ (reference sequence). The CDR3 loop spans 13 amino acids. The CDR3 DNA reads as TGTGCCAGCAGCTTTGGGGCCAACACTGAAGCTTTCTTT. This encodes CASSFGANTEAFF.

About this clone itself: Additional DNA sequences in this sample encode the identical CDR3. The V and J genes are TRBV29-1 and TRBJ1-2, with 7 positions matching TRBD1. The length of the CDR3 is 10 residues. Germline V gives CDR1 SQVTM, CDR2 ANQGSEA. With 7 bases clipped from V and 8 bases from J, the junction kept 4 bases outside the gene matches. The CDR3 spells CSAGTEGYTF. CDR3 coding DNA: TGCAGCGCCGGGACAGAAGGCTACACCTTC.

The V and J genes are TRBV6-5 and TRBJ1-2; tentative D call: TRBD1 (5 bases). CDR3 length: 13 residues. V gave up 2 bases and J gave up 10 bases, with 14 bases separating them. Germline V CDR1 and CDR2: MNHEY, SVGAGI. This CDR3 is CASSYPTVYLYTF. Written as DNA, the CDR3 is TGTGCCAGCAGTTACCCGACAGTTTACCTCTACACCTTC.

V and J are TRBV7-2 and TRBJ2-1; TRBD2 aligns across 11 bases. After removal of 4 bases from V and 0 bases from J, the junction contained 11 bases not matched to a gene. Germline CDR1 SGHTA, CDR2 FQGNSA. This CDR3 region has 19 residues. CDR3 sequence (DNA): TGTGCCAGCAGCTCCGGCGGGACTAGCGGATGTAGCTCCTACAATGAGCAGTTCTTC. Translating gives CASSSGGTSGCSSYNEQFF.